These 32 T cell receptor beta chains came from one sample sequenced in a study of post-analysis software for immune sequencing data (dated by TCRdb to between 2015 and 2017). Their antigens are not known. Beyond this particular receptor, the publication reports: Roughly 5 TRBV segments, including TRBV5-6, TRBV5-1 and TRBV20-1, were significantly more frequent in patients than controls.

The protocol used for the library was PCR. The instrument was an Illumina HiSeq 2500. Unique molecular identifiers were incorporated into TCR beta cDNA libraries to reduce PCR and sequencing biases. Using fastp at Q25 and MiXCR, TCRdb reprocessed the public reads and kept productive beta chains. Every entry covers one CDR3 protein and lists the most common genes and DNA from its rows. Here the sample has under 900,000 distinct CDR3 sequences; about 53% occur a single time. Roughly 4.4% of the sample is taken by the ten largest. Sequenced material: blood. Source of these receptors: a girl under 18 with multiple sclerosis.

This chain connects TRBV3-1 to TRBJ1-6, with unresolved D. Germline lookup yields CDR1 LGHDT and CDR2 YNNKEL (reference sequence). V lost 1 base, J lost 7 bases, and 11 bases lay in between. The CDR3 is made up of 15 amino acids. CDR3 protein: CASSQGGGTNSPLHF. In DNA form, the CDR3 reads TGTGCCAGCAGCCAAGGGGGTGGAACCAATTCACCCCTCCACTTT.

The chain recombines TRBV5-5 with TRBJ2-1; D might be TRBD2 (7 bases). V lost 3 bases, J lost 9 bases, and 19 bases lay in between. This CDR3 has 15 residues. Germline CDR1 and CDR2: SGHKS and YYEKEE (reference sequence). CDR3 nucleotides: TGTGCCAGCAGCTGGGAGGGGGGGGTGAGTCGTGAGCAGTTCTTC. It codes for CASSWEGGVSREQFF.

The V and J genes are TRBV11-1 and TRBJ1-1; D perhaps matches TRBD1 (6 bases). The CDR3 is 14 residues long. Germline values: CDR1 SGHAT, CDR2 FQDESV (reference sequence). The ends were cut back, 1 base at V and 6 bases at J, with 12 bases in the middle. CDR3 DNA: TGTGCCAGCAGCTTAGGGCTGGGGGCATCTGAAGCTTTCTTT. It specifies CASSLGLGASEAFF.

This sequence joins TRBV12-3 or TRBV12-4 and TRBJ2-3; 8 bases are shared with TRBD2. The ends lost 7 bases at V and 4 bases at J; junction bases unmatched: 4. The CDR3 contains 13 residues. This chain's CDR3 is CASNPAGADTQYF. Here the CDR3 DNA reads TGTGCCAGCAACCCAGCGGGAGCAGATACGCAGTATTTT.

This chain joins TRBV10-3 and TRBJ2-5; the D gene could be TRBD1 or TRBD2 (5 bases each). Deletions cut 5 bases from V and 11 bases from J, with 12 bases between. The CDR3 spans 11 residues. Germline-derived CDR1 and CDR2 are ENHRY and SYGVKD. The CDR3 DNA sequence: TGTGCCATCAGTAGGATGGGGGAACAGTACTTC. It yields the protein CAISRMGEQYF.

In DNA, the CDR3 is TGTGCCAGCAGCGTAGCCCCGACAGGGGGCCGTGGCACAGATACGCAGTATTTT. Encoded protein: CASSVAPTGGRGTDTQYF. V is TRBV9 and J is TRBJ2-3; 10 bases agree with TRBD1. Germline CDR1 reads SGDLS; CDR2 reads YYNGEE. V dropped 0 bases and J dropped 1; count of bases not matched to a gene: 8. This CDR3 has 18 residues.

This chain links TRBV7-9 with TRBJ1-1; D gene ambiguous. CDR3 length: 13 amino acids. The germline V gene has CDR1 SEHNR and CDR2 FQNEAQ (reference sequence). V lost 0 bases and J lost 8, with 10 bases in between. In DNA form, the CDR3 reads TGTGCCAGCAGCTTAGCGTTGTTTGGGGAAGCTTTCTTT. Translation: CASSLALFGEAFF.

The J gene is TRBJ2-3, the V gene TRBV20-1, with 9 bases aligning to TRBD2. Germline CDR1 DFQATT, CDR2 SNEGSKA (reference sequence). J lost 4 bases, V lost 2 bases, and 7 bases had no gene match. The CDR3 totals 15 residues. CDR3 amino acids: CSARRLAGTPDTQYF. CDR3 nucleotides: TGCAGTGCTAGACGGCTAGCGGGGACCCCAGATACGCAGTATTTT.

The V gene is TRBV10-3, the J gene TRBJ1-2; 7 bases fit TRBD1. The CDR3 contains 14 residues. V gave up 7 bases and J gave up 7 bases; unmatched junction bases: 12. Germline lookup yields CDR1 ENHRY and CDR2 SYGVKD. The chain's CDR3 is CAITGQDSGAGYTF. The CDR3 region has the DNA TGTGCCATCACCGGACAGGACAGCGGAGCTGGCTACACCTTC.

This clonotype was counted only a few times. The chain recombines TRBV12-3 or TRBV12-4 with TRBJ2-5; no clear D. The CDR3 consists of 15 residues. V lost 6 bases to trimming and J lost 1 base, with 15 bases between them. The CDR3 nucleotides read TGTGCCAGCAGCCAAAACAGTGAGGTCCAAGAGACCCAGTACTTC. Protein sequence: CASSQNSEVQETQYF.

The genes are TRBV12-3 or TRBV12-4 and TRBJ2-1; 14 bases are a match to TRBD2. The CDR3 is 16 amino acids. V gave up 4 bases and J gave up 7 bases; unmatched junction bases: 6. CDR3 loop: CASSWTSGRQINEQFF. DNA of the CDR3: TGTGCCAGCAGTTGGACTAGCGGGAGGCAAATAAATGAGCAGTTCTTC.

This clonotype was counted only a few times. The chain joins TRBV2 to TRBJ2-4; D unresolved. CDR1 is SNHLY and CDR2 is FYNNEI in the germline V gene. Trimming removed 4 bases from V and 0 bases from J, with 10 bases in between. The CDR3 length is 15 residues. As DNA, the CDR3 is TGTGCCAGCAGTGCTACAATTCTAGCCAAAAACATTCAGTACTTC. Protein product: CASSATILAKNIQYF.

This chain links TRBV12-3 or TRBV12-4 with TRBJ2-1; TRBD2 agrees at 11 bases. CDR3 length equals 15 residues. Unmatched junction bases numbered 10, after V lost 6 bases and J lost 9 bases. The CDR3, as DNA: TGTGCCAGCAGCCAGATAACTAGCGGGAGCACTGAGCAGTTCTTC. This sequence encodes CASSQITSGSTEQFF.

The CDR3 here is CASTLHRGQGGYTF. Written as DNA, the CDR3 is TGTGCCAGCACTCTACACAGGGGGCAGGGAGGCTACACCTTC. The gene calls are TRBV12-3 or TRBV12-4 and TRBJ1-2; 9 bases align to TRBD1. There are 14 residues in the CDR3. V was clipped by 7 bases and J by 8 bases; unmatched bases: 11.

Written as DNA, the CDR3 is TGCAGCGTTGAACCGGGACAGGGGAATGAGCAGTTCTTC. The encoded protein is CSVEPGQGNEQFF. The V gene is TRBV29-1, the J gene TRBJ2-1, with TRBD1 matching 10 bases. After removal of 2 bases from V and 7 bases from J, the junction contained 2 bases not matched to a gene. The CDR3 consists of 13 residues. Germline V CDR1 and CDR2: SQVTM, ANQGSEA.

V is TRBV3-1 and J is TRBJ2-1; D remains ambiguous. The length of the CDR3 is 13 residues. The ends were cut back, 4 bases at V and 9 bases at J, with 13 bases in the middle. In germline, CDR1 is LGHDT, CDR2 YNNKEL (reference sequence). The CDR3 region is CASSPYLRGEQFF. The CDR3 DNA is TGTGCCAGCAGCCCATACTTGAGAGGTGAGCAGTTCTTC.

The chain is built from TRBV20-1 and TRBJ2-5; 11 nucleotides line up with TRBD2. The CDR3 contains 15 residues. V shed 1 base and J 5 bases; nucleotides not matched to a gene: 6. Germline CDR1 DFQATT, CDR2 SNEGSKA (reference sequence). The CDR3 DNA sequence: TGCAGTGCTAGAGTAGCGGGGGGGCCCGTTGAGACCCAGTACTTC. Its translation: CSARVAGGPVETQYF.

This chain uses TRBV4-1 with TRBJ2-3; D is unresolved. Germline V gene data show CDR1 as MGHRA and CDR2 as YSYEKL. Between the trimmed V and J ends, which lost 0 bases and 8 bases, there was a span of 6 bases. CDR3 length equals 12 residues. The CDR3 region has the DNA TGCGCCAGCAGCCAAGATGAGAGTACGCAGTATTTT. This codes for CASSQDESTQYF.

This clonotype was counted only a few times. J is TRBJ1-1 and V is TRBV18, with TRBD1 matching 7 bases. This CDR3 comprises 14 residues. V lost 4 bases to trimming and J lost 1 base; unmatched junction nucleotides: 3. The germline CDR1 and CDR2 sequences are KGHSH and LQKENI. This CDR3 reads CASSRGQPNTEAFF. The CDR3, as DNA: TGTGCCAGCTCACGGGGACAGCCGAACACTGAAGCTTTCTTT. The complete variable domain, with remaining parts taken from reference TRBV18 and TRBJ1-1, reads NAGVMQNPRHLVRRRGQEARLRCSPMKGHSHVYWYRQLPEEGLKFMVYLQKENIIDESGMPKERFSAEFPKEGPSILRIQQVVRGDSAAYFCASSRGQPNTEAFFGQGTRLTVV.

This clonotype was counted between two and nine times. The V and J genes are TRBV7-2 and TRBJ2-7; 13 nucleotides agree with TRBD2. This CDR3 is 18 amino acids long. Trimming cost V 5 bases and J 4 bases; bases outside gene matches: 14. CDR1 is SGHTA, CDR2 FQGNSA, per germline. In DNA form, the CDR3 reads TGTGCCAGCAGCCGGACTAGCGGGGGCGCCTCCAACCTATACGAGCAGTACTTC. This encodes CASSRTSGGASNLYEQYF. Combining the CDR3 with reference TRBV7-2 and TRBJ2-7 gives the whole variable domain GAGVSQSPSNKVTEKGKDVELRCDPISGHTALYWYRQSLGQGLEFLIYFQGNSAPDKSGLPSDRFSAERTGGSVSTLTIQRTQQEDSAVYLCASSRTSGGASNLYEQYFGPGTRLTVT.

The V call is TRBV7-9, the J call TRBJ2-3; 10 bases are shared with TRBD1. J lost 5 bases, V lost 4 bases, and 6 bases had no gene match. The CDR3 contains 15 residues. The germline V gene has CDR1 SEHNR and CDR2 FQNEAQ (reference sequence). CDR3 sequence: CASSWDRGTGDTQYF. The CDR3 coding sequence is TGTGCCAGCAGCTGGGACAGGGGAACGGGAGATACGCAGTATTTT.

This clonotype was recorded a few times. The rearrangement links TRBV15 to TRBJ2-5; no reliable D call. Germline lookup yields CDR1 LNHNV and CDR2 YYDKDF (reference sequence). V was cut by 2 bases and J by 4 bases, with 8 bases left in between. The CDR3 runs to 13 residues. CDR3 sequence (DNA): TGTGCCACCAGCAGACGCCCCCCAGAGACCCAGTACTTC. Protein sequence: CATSRRPPETQYF. Filled out from reference TRBV15 and TRBJ2-5, the complete variable domain reads DAMVIQNPRYQVTQFGKPVTLSCSQTLNHNVMYWYQQKSSQAPKLLFHYYDKDFNNEADTPDNFQSRRPNTSFCFLDIRSPGLGDTAMYLCATSRRPPETQYFGPGTRLLVL.

The rearrangement joins TRBV12-3 or TRBV12-4 to TRBJ2-1; maybe TRBD2 (6 bases). TRBJ2-7 explains the end of the DNA better; the J call may be wrong. The CDR3 totals 16 residues. In DNA form, the CDR3 reads TGTGCCAGCAGTTTAATAGTCGGGACTGCAGGACACGAGCAGTACTTC. Amino acids: CASSLIVGTAGHEQYF.

The genes are TRBV5-1 and TRBJ2-4; D perhaps matches TRBD2 (7 bases). V lost 4 bases and J 7 bases, leaving 15 bases between the germline ends. This CDR3 has 14 amino acids. Germline V lookup: CDR1 SGHRS, CDR2 YFSETQ. The CDR3 DNA reads as TGCGCCAGCAGCCAAGGGGGGGGTTTGAACATTCAGTACTTC. It translates to CASSQGGGLNIQYF. Using reference TRBV5-1 and TRBJ2-4 for the parts outside the CDR3, the full variable domain is KAGVTQTPRYLIKTRGQQVTLSCSPISGHRSVSWYQQTPGQGLQFLFEYFSETQRNKGNFPGRFSGRQFSNSRSEMNVSTLELGDSALYLCASSQGGGLNIQYFGAGTRLSVL.

This chain links TRBV20-1 with TRBJ2-5; 9 bases agree with TRBD2. Germline V lookup: CDR1 DFQATT, CDR2 SNEGSKA (reference sequence). V lost 5 bases and J lost 1; bases outside the gene matches: 8. The CDR3 extends over 15 amino acids. The CDR3 spells CSALGAAGGQETQYF. For the CDR3, the DNA is TGCAGTGCTCTAGGAGCAGCGGGGGGCCAAGAGACCCAGTACTTC.

This clonotype was seen only once. The rearrangement links TRBV3-1 to TRBJ1-2, with a possible D match to TRBD1 (5 bases). Trimming took 0 bases from V and 7 from J, leaving 12 bases between them. CDR1 LGHDT and CDR2 YNNKEL come from the germline V gene (reference sequence). The CDR3 covers 14 residues. CDR3 in amino acids: CASSQESRAAGYTF. CDR3 nucleotide sequence: TGTGCCAGCAGCCAAGAATCCAGGGCGGCTGGCTACACCTTC.

This clonotype has a handful of counts. This sequence joins TRBV9 and TRBJ2-7; TRBD2 matches at 15 bases. This CDR3 comprises 17 residues. The V and J ends lost 4 bases and 6 bases, in that order; junction bases with no gene match: 11. Germline V gene lookup returns CDR1 SGDLS and CDR2 YYNGEE. The CDR3 spells CASSPGLAGGPFGEQYF. CDR3 coding DNA: TGTGCCAGCAGCCCCGGACTAGCGGGAGGGCCCTTCGGCGAGCAGTACTTC.

The chain is built from TRBV27 and TRBJ1-5; no definite D call. Trimming left V 1 base short and J 2 bases short, with 12 bases between. Germline assignment: CDR1 MNHEY and CDR2 SMNVEV (reference sequence). The CDR3 has 16 residues. The CDR3 loop reads CASSLFMGGGNQPQHF. The CDR3, as DNA: TGTGCCAGCAGTTTATTTATGGGAGGCGGCAATCAGCCCCAGCATTTT.

The V call is TRBV7-9, the J call TRBJ1-2; 9 bases align to TRBD1. Germline V gene data show CDR1 as SEHNR and CDR2 as FQNEAQ (reference sequence). The CDR3 runs 13 residues. V was clipped by 5 bases and J by 12 bases; unmatched bases: 10. The CDR3 nucleotides read TGTGCCAGCAGCCAAGACCCGGGACAGGGTAACACCTTC. Translation gives CASSQDPGQGNTF. The variable domain in full, with the rest retrieved from reference TRBV7-9 and TRBJ1-2, is DTGVSQNPRHKITKRGQNVTFRCDPISEHNRLYWYRQTLGQGPEFLTYFQNEAQLEKSRLLSDRFSAERPKGSFSTLEIQRTEQGDSAMYLCASSQDPGQGNTFGSGTRLTVV.

The chain carries TRBV7-6 and TRBJ2-4, with D possibly being TRBD2 (5 bases). The J call may be wrong; the DNA end is better matched by TRBJ2-7. This CDR3 comprises 16 residues. In germline, CDR1 is SGHVS, CDR2 FNYEAQ. The CDR3 coding sequence is TGTGCCAGCAGCCCAACCTTTAGGACTCCTTCCTACGAGCAGTACTTC. Encoded protein: CASSPTFRTPSYEQYF.

The chain is built from TRBV6-6 and TRBJ2-1; 7 positions agree with TRBD2. The CDR3 totals 14 residues. CDR1 is MNHNY, CDR2 SVGAGI, per germline (reference sequence). Trimming removed 8 bases from V and 10 bases from J; junction bases left unmatched: 14. The CDR3 spells CASVRVWGGYEQFF. CDR3 nucleotide sequence: TGTGCCAGCGTGCGCGTTTGGGGGGGATACGAGCAGTTCTTC.

The CDR3: CASSLVGTGTSGANVLTF. DNA of the CDR3: TGTGCCAGCAGCTTAGTGGGGACAGGGACTTCCGGGGCCAACGTCCTGACTTTC. The chain uses TRBV7-2 and TRBJ2-6, with 9 bases lining up with TRBD1. The CDR3 contains 18 residues. V shed 1 base, J shed 4 bases, and the junction held 8 bases outside the gene matches. The germline V gene encodes CDR1 SGHTA and CDR2 FQGNSA.